The next 10 T cell receptor beta chains were all read from a single sample in a study of T cells in localized non-small cell lung cancer (dated by TCRdb to 2018 to 2020). Receptor amplification or capture employed the immunoSEQ multiplex PCR assay. Entries here come from immuneACCESS through TCRdb and include only in-frame sequences with V and J called. Some clones fail to appear in such tables; in the studies checked, an unresolved V gene covers under half of the shortfall, and the cause of the remainder is unknown. The table for this sample lists roughly 2,400 clones; around 24% of them were counted only once. The top ten constitute approximately 20% of the sample. The starting material was normal lung tissue next to the tumor, obtained before any cancer treatment. These TCRs come from a female donor with stage II lung adenocarcinoma.

This clone was counted between two and nine times. The CDR3 nucleotides are TGTGCCAGCAGCCTCGGGGAGGGGGCCTATGGCTACACCTTC. This gives the protein CASSLGEGAYGYTF. V gene TRBV6-8 combines with J gene TRBJ1-2; 7 bases line up with TRBD1. V trimming: 6 bases; J trimming: 4 bases; junction bases outside the gene matches: 8. This CDR3 has 14 residues. The germline gives CDR1 MNHGY, CDR2 SAAAGT.

The V and J genes are TRBV6-8 and TRBJ2-7; no clear D. CDR1 MNHGY and CDR2 SAAAGT come from the germline V gene. The CDR3 length is 14 residues. With 2 bases removed from V and 0 bases from J, the gap between germline ends came to 8 bases. In DNA form, the CDR3 reads TGTGCCAGCAGTTACGATGGAAACTCCTACGAGCAGTACTTC. Its protein product is CASSYDGNSYEQYF.

The J gene is TRBJ1-6, the V gene TRBV5-1; maybe TRBD1 (5 bases). Germline-derived CDR1 and CDR2 are SGHRS and YFSETQ. The CDR3 totals 15 residues. Deletions cut 0 bases from V and 4 bases from J, with 8 bases between. CDR3 in amino acids: CASSLDGGYNSPLHF. CDR3 nucleotides: TGCGCCAGCAGCTTGGATGGGGGTTATAATTCACCCCTCCACTTT.

The rearrangement joins TRBV11-3 to TRBJ1-2; D ambiguous. Germline CDR1 reads SGHNT; CDR2 reads YENEEA. This CDR3 contains 15 residues. Trimming stripped 3 bases from V and 4 bases from J, with 15 bases between. The CDR3 nucleotides are TGTGCCAGCAGCTTCCTTCCCCCGGGTCGCTATGGCTACACCTTC. Translating it yields CASSFLPPGRYGYTF.

This clone was recorded a few times. This chain joins TRBV14 and TRBJ2-7, with D possibly TRBD1 on 5 matching bases. The CDR3 has 14 residues. Germline V gene sequence: CDR1 SGHDN, CDR2 FVKESK. The ends were cut back, 4 bases at V and 4 bases at J, with 14 bases in the middle. Here the CDR3 reads CASSPFQGAYEQYF. The CDR3 nucleotides are TGTGCCAGCAGCCCGTTCCAAGGGGCATACGAGCAGTACTTC.

This clone was observed a handful of times. The genes are TRBV9 and TRBJ1-5; possibly TRBD1 for D (5 bases). CDR1 and CDR2 (germline): SGDLS, YYNGEE. Trimming left V 5 bases short and J 9 bases short, with 12 bases between. This CDR3 has 12 amino acids. CDR3 coding DNA: TGTGCCAGCAGGGGGCAGGATGGGCCCCAGCATTTT. It specifies CASRGQDGPQHF.

This clone was found a few times. The chain combines TRBV19 with TRBJ2-6; D may be TRBD1 or TRBD2 (5 bases each). V was pared by 7 bases and J by 0 bases, with 16 bases between. The CDR3 sequence is 17 residues long. Germline lookup yields CDR1 LNHDA and CDR2 SQIVND (reference sequence). In DNA, the CDR3 is TGTGCCAGTATGTCTTATCAGGGAGACTCTGGGGCCAACGTCCTGACTTTC. Amino acid sequence: CASMSYQGDSGANVLTF.

This rearrangement joins TRBV18 to TRBJ1-1; weak D call: TRBD1 (5 bases). The germline V gene has CDR1 KGHSH and CDR2 LQKENI. The CDR3 consists of 14 residues. Trimming removed 6 bases from V and 8 bases from J, with 19 bases in between. DNA of the CDR3: TGTGCCAGCTCTCCCTTGAGGGGTCGGGAGGAAGCTTTCTTT. Translating it yields CASSPLRGREEAFF.

This clone appeared a few times. The J gene is TRBJ2-2, the V gene TRBV5-1, with 8 bases fitting TRBD1. J was trimmed by 5 bases and V by 3 bases; bases with no gene match: 9. CDR1 is SGHRS, CDR2 YFSETQ, per germline. This CDR3 has 16 residues. This CDR3 reads CASSYPQGAKTGELFF. Here the CDR3 DNA reads TGCGCCAGCAGCTACCCGCAGGGGGCTAAAACCGGGGAGCTGTTTTTT.

The V call is TRBV2, the J call TRBJ2-3, with TRBD2 as a possible D gene (5 bases). V lost 5 bases and J lost 5, with 17 bases in between. The germline gives CDR1 SNHLY, CDR2 FYNNEI. This CDR3 contains 15 residues. The CDR3 DNA sequence: TGTGCCAGCAGTTTAGGGAGTGGGTTGGGAGATACGCAGTATTTT. Translated, it gives CASSLGSGLGDTQYF.